The sequence of this TCR beta chain was determined in a study of T cells in Graves' hyperthyroidism and ophthalmopathy. Overall study: Upon initial diagnosis and before any treatment, peripheral blood was collected. Study-level points and caveats: Most expanded thyroid clonotypes above 0.001 recurred in blood. Researchers report that a 13 V-J model separated ophthalmopathy from stable hyperthyroidism.

TCR beta CDR3 regions were amplified from RNA. First-round RT-PCR of the TCR CDR3 relied on the HTBI primer set. TCRdb processed the multiplex PCR reads anew with MiXCR; each CDR3 protein has one entry. The data show nearly 250,000 distinct CDR3 sequences, with more than 20% seen just once and approximately 32% held by the top ten. As for this clonotype: Its cognate antigen is unknown.

Trimming pared 2 bases from V and 4 bases from J, leaving 5 bases between. The length of the CDR3 is 11 residues. The V gene's germline CDR1 is GTSNPN and CDR2 SVGIG (reference sequence). Not enrolled were patients with uncontrolled infection, other autoimmune disease, pregnancy or lactation. J is TRBJ1-2 and V is TRBV30; no definite D call. This clonotype originated in a woman aged 35 to 49 with Graves' ophthalmopathy. What was sequenced was blood. CDR3 sequence (DNA): TGTGCCTGGAGTCCTACCTATGGCTACACCTTC. Translating it yields CAWSPTYGYTF.